The 15 T cell receptor beta chains below come from one sample, sequenced in a study of T cell responses to AZD1222 COVID-19 vaccine. Sequencing used immunoSEQ multiplex PCR; TCRdb keeps in-frame clones, though not all of them. This table holds about 63,000 clones, 83% found once. Sequenced material: peripheral blood, taken 28 days after the second AZD1222 dose. All receptors derive from an adult who received the AZD1222 COVID-19 vaccine.

The CDR3 reads CASSQGGSHEKLFF. The CDR3, as DNA: TGCGCCAGCAGCCAAGGAGGATCCCATGAAAAACTGTTTTTT. V usage is TRBV4-3 and J usage is TRBJ1-4; D remains unclear. CDR1 and CDR2 (germline): LGHNA, YSLEER. V was trimmed by 1 base and J by 6 bases, leaving 9 bases between them. CDR3 length: 14 amino acids.

This chain links TRBV4-1 with TRBJ2-7; TRBD1 matches at 10 bases. Germline CDR1 is MGHRA and CDR2 is YSYEKL. V was pared by 3 bases and J by 3 bases, with 2 bases of the junction left unmatched. The CDR3 runs 14 residues. CDR3 in DNA: TGCGCCAGCAGCCAGGGACAGGGGCTCTACGAGCAGTACTTC. Translation: CASSQGQGLYEQYF.

The chain carries TRBV19 and TRBJ1-5; D is unclear. CDR3 length equals 13 residues. Germline CDR1 LNHDA, CDR2 SQIVND (reference sequence). V lost 3 bases to trimming and J lost 4 bases, with 7 bases between them. CDR3: CASSMRANQPQHF. The CDR3 DNA reads as TGTGCCAGTAGTATGAGGGCGAATCAGCCCCAGCATTTT.

This clone was detected only once. V and J are TRBV11-3 and TRBJ1-1, with no clear D. The CDR3 runs 14 residues. Trimming removed 6 bases from V and 1 base from J, with 12 bases in between. Germline assignment: CDR1 SGHNT and CDR2 YENEEA. DNA of the CDR3: TGTGCCAGCAGTATTGGTCATTCGAACACTGAAGCTTTCTTT. It encodes CASSIGHSNTEAFF.

The V and J genes are TRBV5-1 and TRBJ1-6; weak D call: TRBD1 (6 bases). CDR3 length equals 14 residues. Trimming cost V 4 bases and J 9 bases, with 14 bases left between them. Germline V gene sequence: CDR1 SGHRS, CDR2 YFSETQ. In DNA form, the CDR3 reads TGCGCCAGCAGCATGGACAGCAGGAGTTCACCCCTCCACTTT. Its protein is CASSMDSRSSPLHF.

This sequence joins TRBV6-8 and TRBJ1-2, with 9 positions matching TRBD1. This CDR3 region has 16 residues. Losses at the gene ends were 5 bases for V and 8 bases for J; bases not matched to a gene: 15. Germline CDR1 MNHGY, CDR2 SAAAGT. The CDR3 coding sequence is TGTGCCAGCAGTCTAACCGGGACAGGGTTTGAACGCGGCTACACCTTC. Protein product: CASSLTGTGFERGYTF.

Note on this clone: This sample includes further DNA sequences coding for the same CDR3. J is TRBJ2-1 and V is TRBV20-1, with TRBD2 identical over 9 bases. The CDR3 contains 14 residues. Germline trimming cut 3 bases from V and 4 bases from J; bases unmatched to any gene: 4. CDR1 is DFQATT, CDR2 SNEGSKA, per germline (reference sequence). The CDR3 DNA follows: TGCAGTGCTAGTCTGCGGGGGGGGTACAATGAGCAGTTCTTC. It codes for CSASLRGGYNEQFF.

The rearrangement joins TRBV5-1 to TRBJ2-1; D possibly uses TRBD1 or TRBD2 (5 bases each). V lost 3 bases to trimming and J lost 8 bases, with 21 bases between them. Germline-derived CDR1 and CDR2 are SGHRS and YFSETQ. The CDR3 covers 16 residues. The CDR3 region has the DNA TGCGCCAGCAGCTGGGGGATGACAGTAGGGGCTCATGAGCAGTTCTTC. Encoded protein: CASSWGMTVGAHEQFF.

The chain is built from TRBV7-8 and TRBJ2-2; D is perhaps TRBD1 (5 bases). The V and J ends lost 2 bases and 2 bases respectively, with 9 bases between them. This CDR3 is 15 amino acids long. From germline, CDR1 is SGHVS and CDR2 FQNEAQ. The DNA for the CDR3 is TGTGCCAGCAGCTTAAAGACAGCAAACACCGGGGAGCTGTTTTTT. Its protein is CASSLKTANTGELFF.

V and J are TRBV29-1 and TRBJ2-7; 10 nucleotides line up with TRBD1. CDR1 is SQVTM and CDR2 is ANQGSEA in the germline V gene. The CDR3 spans 13 residues. V gave up 3 bases and J gave up 5 bases; unmatched junction bases: 4. The DNA of the CDR3 is TGCAGCGTTGAGGGGACAGGGGTCGACGAGCAGTACTTC. Its translation is CSVEGTGVDEQYF.

This chain connects TRBV6-2 or TRBV6-3 to TRBJ1-2, with D unclear. The V and J ends lost 2 bases and 4 bases respectively, with 8 bases between them. This CDR3 spans 13 amino acids. Germline loops: CDR1 MNHEY, CDR2 SVGEGT. The CDR3 coding sequence is TGTGCCAGCAGTTACGGGCCTCTCTATGGCTACACCTTC. As protein: CASSYGPLYGYTF.

The chain carries TRBV5-6 and TRBJ2-1; 8 positions match TRBD1. The V gene's germline CDR1 is SGHDT and CDR2 YYEEEE. J gave up 7 bases and V 2 bases, and 11 bases lay outside the gene matches. This CDR3 contains 16 residues. CDR3 protein: CASSLTPGQVWNEQFF. The CDR3 DNA reads TGTGCCAGCAGCTTAACGCCGGGACAGGTTTGGAATGAGCAGTTCTTC.

The chain has TRBV10-3 and TRBJ1-3; D is possibly TRBD1 (5 bases). The germline V gene encodes CDR1 ENHRY and CDR2 SYGVKD. This CDR3 comprises 14 residues. Trimming stripped 8 bases from V and 0 bases from J, with 11 bases between. The CDR3 loop is CAIGHPSSGNTIYF. The CDR3 DNA sequence: TGTGCCATCGGACACCCGAGCTCTGGAAACACCATATATTTT.

The chain links TRBV9 to TRBJ2-3; either TRBD1 or TRBD2 may supply D (5 bases each). Germline V lookup: CDR1 SGDLS, CDR2 YYNGEE. V lost 3 bases to trimming and J lost 5 bases, with 16 bases between them. This CDR3 contains 15 residues. Here the CDR3 reads CASSGRDQGIDTQYF. In nucleotides, the CDR3 is TGTGCCAGCAGCGGCCGGGACCAAGGTATAGATACGCAGTATTTT.

V and J are TRBV11-2 and TRBJ1-1; D remains unclear. Trimming removed 5 bases at V and 3 bases at J, with 7 bases between. This CDR3 contains 12 residues. Per the germline V gene, CDR1 is SGHAT and CDR2 is FQNNGV. CDR3 sequence: CASSPTYTEAFF. CDR3 in DNA: TGTGCCAGCAGCCCGACTTACACTGAAGCTTTCTTT.